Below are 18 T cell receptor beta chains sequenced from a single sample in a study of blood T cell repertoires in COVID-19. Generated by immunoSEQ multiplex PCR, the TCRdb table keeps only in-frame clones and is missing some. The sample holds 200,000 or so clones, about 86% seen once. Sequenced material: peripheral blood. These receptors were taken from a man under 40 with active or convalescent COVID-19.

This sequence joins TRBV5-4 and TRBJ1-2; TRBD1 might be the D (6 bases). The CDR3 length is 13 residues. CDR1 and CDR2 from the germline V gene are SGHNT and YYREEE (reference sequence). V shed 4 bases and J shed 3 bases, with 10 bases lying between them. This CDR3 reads CASSQQGHYGYTF. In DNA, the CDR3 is TGTGCCAGCAGCCAACAGGGACACTATGGCTACACCTTC. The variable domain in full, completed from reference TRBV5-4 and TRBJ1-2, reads ETGVTQSPTHLIKTRGQQVTLRCSSQSGHNTVSWYQQALGQGPQFIFQYYREEENGRGNFPPRFSGLQFPNYSSELNVNALELDDSALYLCASSQQGHYGYTFGSGTRLTVV.

CDR3 sequence: CAWNLAGDGNEQFF. The CDR3 nucleotides read TGTGCCTGGAACTTGGCGGGAGATGGTAATGAGCAGTTCTTC. This chain connects TRBV30 to TRBJ2-1, with 7 bases matching TRBD2. Germline-derived CDR1 and CDR2 are GTSNPN and SVGIG (reference sequence). The J segment lost 7 bases and the V segment lost 4 bases, leaving 10 bases of the junction unmatched. The CDR3 sequence is 14 residues long. The full variable domain, in which reference TRBV30 and TRBJ2-1 provide the parts outside the CDR3, is SQTIHQWPATLVQPVGSPLSLECTVEGTSNPNLYWYRQAAGRGLQLLFYSVGIGQISSEVPQNLSASRPQDRQFILSSKKLLLSDSGFYLCAWNLAGDGNEQFFGPGTRLTVL.

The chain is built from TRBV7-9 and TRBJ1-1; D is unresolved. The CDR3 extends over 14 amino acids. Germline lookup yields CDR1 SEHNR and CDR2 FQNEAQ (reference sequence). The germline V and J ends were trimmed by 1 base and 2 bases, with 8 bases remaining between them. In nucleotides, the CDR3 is TGTGCCAGCAGCTTAGGAGGCGTTAACACTGAAGCTTTCTTT. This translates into CASSLGGVNTEAFF.

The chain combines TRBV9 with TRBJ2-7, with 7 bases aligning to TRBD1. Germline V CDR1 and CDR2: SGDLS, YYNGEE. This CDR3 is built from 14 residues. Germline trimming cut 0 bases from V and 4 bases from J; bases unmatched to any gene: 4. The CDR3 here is CASSVVRDSYEQYF. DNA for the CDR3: TGTGCCAGCAGCGTAGTCCGGGACAGTTACGAGCAGTACTTC.

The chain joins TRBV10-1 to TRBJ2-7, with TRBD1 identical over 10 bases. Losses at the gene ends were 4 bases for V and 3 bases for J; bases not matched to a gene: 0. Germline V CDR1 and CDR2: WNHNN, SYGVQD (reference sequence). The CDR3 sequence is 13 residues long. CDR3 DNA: TGCGCCAGCAGTGGGACAGGGGGCTACGAGCAGTACTTC. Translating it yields CASSGTGGYEQYF.

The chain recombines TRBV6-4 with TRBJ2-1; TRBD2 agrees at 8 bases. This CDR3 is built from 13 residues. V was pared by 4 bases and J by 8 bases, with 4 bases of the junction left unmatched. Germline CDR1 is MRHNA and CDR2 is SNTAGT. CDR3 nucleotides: TGTGCCAGCAGTGCCAGCGGGGGCTATGAGCAGTTCTTC. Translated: CASSASGGYEQFF.

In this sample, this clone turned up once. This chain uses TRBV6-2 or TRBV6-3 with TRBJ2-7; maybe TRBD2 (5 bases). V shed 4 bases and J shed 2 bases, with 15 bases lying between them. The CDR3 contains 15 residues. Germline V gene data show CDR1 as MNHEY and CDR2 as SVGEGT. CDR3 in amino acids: CASSSNKLGAYEQYF. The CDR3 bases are TGTGCCAGCAGTTCCAACAAACTAGGTGCCTACGAGCAGTACTTC.

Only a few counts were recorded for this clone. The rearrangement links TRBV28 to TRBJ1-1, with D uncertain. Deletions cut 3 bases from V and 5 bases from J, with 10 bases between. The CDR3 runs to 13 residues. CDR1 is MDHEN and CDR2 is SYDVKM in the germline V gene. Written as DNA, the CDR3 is TGTGCCAGCAGTTTCAATCAGGTGACTGAAGCTTTCTTT. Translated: CASSFNQVTEAFF.

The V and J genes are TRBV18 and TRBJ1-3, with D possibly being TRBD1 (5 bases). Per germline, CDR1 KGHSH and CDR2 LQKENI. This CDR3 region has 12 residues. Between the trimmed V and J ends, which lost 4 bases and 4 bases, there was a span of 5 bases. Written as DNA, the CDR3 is TGTGCCAGCTCACGACAGGGAAACACCATATATTTT. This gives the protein CASSRQGNTIYF. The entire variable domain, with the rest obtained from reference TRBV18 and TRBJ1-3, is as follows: NAGVMQNPRHLVRRRGQEARLRCSPMKGHSHVYWYRQLPEEGLKFMVYLQKENIIDESGMPKERFSAEFPKEGPSILRIQQVVRGDSAAYFCASSRQGNTIYFGEGSWLTVV.

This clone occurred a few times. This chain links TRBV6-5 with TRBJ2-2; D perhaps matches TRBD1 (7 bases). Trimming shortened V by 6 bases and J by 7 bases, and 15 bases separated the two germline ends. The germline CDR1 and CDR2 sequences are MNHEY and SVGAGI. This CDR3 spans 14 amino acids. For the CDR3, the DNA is TGTGCCAGCAGACCTACAGGGGAGGTCGGGGAGCTGTTTTTT. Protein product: CASRPTGEVGELFF.

This chain's CDR3 is CAWLRGGNTGELFF. The DNA of the CDR3 is TGTGCCTGGCTGCGCGGGGGGAACACCGGGGAGCTGTTTTTT. The rearrangement links TRBV30 to TRBJ2-2; 7 positions match TRBD2. CDR3 size: 14 residues. Germline CDR1 GTSNPN, CDR2 SVGIG (reference sequence). J was trimmed by 1 base and V by 5 bases; bases with no gene match: 4.

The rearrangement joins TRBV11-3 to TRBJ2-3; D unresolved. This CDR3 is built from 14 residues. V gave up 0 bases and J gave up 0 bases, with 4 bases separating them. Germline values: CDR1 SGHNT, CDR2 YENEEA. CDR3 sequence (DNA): TGTGCCAGCAGCTTAGACGGTAGCACAGATACGCAGTATTTT. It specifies CASSLDGSTDTQYF.

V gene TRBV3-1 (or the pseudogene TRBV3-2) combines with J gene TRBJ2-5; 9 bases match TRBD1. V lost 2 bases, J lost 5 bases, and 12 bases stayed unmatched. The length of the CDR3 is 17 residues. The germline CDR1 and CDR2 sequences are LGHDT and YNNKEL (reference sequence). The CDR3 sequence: CASSQLPPGQGAETQYF. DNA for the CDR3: TGTGCCAGCAGCCAACTACCCCCGGGACAGGGAGCCGAGACCCAGTACTTC.

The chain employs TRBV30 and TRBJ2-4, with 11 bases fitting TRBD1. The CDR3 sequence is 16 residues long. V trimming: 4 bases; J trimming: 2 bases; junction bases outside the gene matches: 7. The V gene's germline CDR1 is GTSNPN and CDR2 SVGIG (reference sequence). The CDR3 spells CAWTLGTGGSKNIQYF. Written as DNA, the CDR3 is TGTGCCTGGACCCTCGGGACAGGGGGTTCCAAAAACATTCAGTACTTC. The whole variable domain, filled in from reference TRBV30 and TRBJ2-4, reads SQTIHQWPATLVQPVGSPLSLECTVEGTSNPNLYWYRQAAGRGLQLLFYSVGIGQISSEVPQNLSASRPQDRQFILSSKKLLLSDSGFYLCAWTLGTGGSKNIQYFGAGTRLSVL.

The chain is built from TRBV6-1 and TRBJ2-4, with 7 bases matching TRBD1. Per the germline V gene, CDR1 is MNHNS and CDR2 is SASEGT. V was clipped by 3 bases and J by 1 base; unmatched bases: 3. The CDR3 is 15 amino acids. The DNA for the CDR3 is TGTGCCAGCAGTGATAGGGGGCTTGCCAAAAACATTCAGTACTTC. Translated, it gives CASSDRGLAKNIQYF.

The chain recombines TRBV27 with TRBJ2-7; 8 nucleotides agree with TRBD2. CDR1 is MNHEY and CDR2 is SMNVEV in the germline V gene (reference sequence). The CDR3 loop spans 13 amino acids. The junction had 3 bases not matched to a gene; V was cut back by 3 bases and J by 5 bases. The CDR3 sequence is CASSFGGANEQYV. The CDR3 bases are TGTGCCAGCAGTTTCGGGGGGGCCAACGAGCAGTACGTC.

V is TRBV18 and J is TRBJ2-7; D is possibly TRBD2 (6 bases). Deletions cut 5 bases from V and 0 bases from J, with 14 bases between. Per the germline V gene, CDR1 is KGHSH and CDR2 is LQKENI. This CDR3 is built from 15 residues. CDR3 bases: TGTGCCAGCTCATCTCCCGGGACTGACTCCTACGAGCAGTACGTC. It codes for CASSSPGTDSYEQYV.

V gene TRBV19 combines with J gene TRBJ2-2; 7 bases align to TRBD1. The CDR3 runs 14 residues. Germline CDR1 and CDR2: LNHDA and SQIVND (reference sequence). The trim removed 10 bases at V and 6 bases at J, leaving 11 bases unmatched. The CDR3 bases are TGTGCCACCGGACAGGCCGTGACTGCCGGGGAGCTGTTTTTT. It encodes CATGQAVTAGELFF.